The entry below describes one T cell receptor beta chain. The CDR3 runs 14 residues. The junction had 13 bases not matched to a gene; V was cut back by 6 bases and J by 5 bases. Germline loops: CDR1 DFQATT, CDR2 SNEGSKA (reference sequence). A second roughly 7 to 11 cycle PCR used barcoded and J-beta primers. In TCRdb, the 5' RACE reads were re-called with MiXCR into one record per CDR3 protein. The sample holds approximately 820,000 distinct CDR3 sequences, about 42% seen once. This specimen belongs to a study of blood T cells in healthy people across ages. The source is a man in his fifties or sixties in good health. This chain joins TRBV20-1 and TRBJ2-7, with TRBD1 matching 7 bases. Sequencing was performed on blood. The CDR3 sequence is CSAVDREFTHEQYF. Written as DNA, the CDR3 is TGCAGTGCGGTTGACAGGGAGTTTACTCACGAGCAGTACTTC.